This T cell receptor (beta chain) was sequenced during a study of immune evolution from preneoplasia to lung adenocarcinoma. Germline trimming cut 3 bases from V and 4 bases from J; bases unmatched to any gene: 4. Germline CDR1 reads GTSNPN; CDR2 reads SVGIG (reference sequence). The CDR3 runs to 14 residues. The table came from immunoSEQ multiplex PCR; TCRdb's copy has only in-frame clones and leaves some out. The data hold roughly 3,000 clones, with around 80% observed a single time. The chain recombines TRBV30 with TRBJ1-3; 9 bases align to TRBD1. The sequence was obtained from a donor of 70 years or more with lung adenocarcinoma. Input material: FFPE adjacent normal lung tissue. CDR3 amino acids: CAWRQQGAGNTIYF. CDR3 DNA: TGTGCCTGGAGACAACAGGGGGCAGGAAACACCATATATTTT.